This T cell receptor (beta chain) was profiled in a study of Ad26.COV2.S vaccination and SARS-CoV-2 variants. With respect to this clone: As yet, its antigen is unknown.

The treatment here: around 19 received Ad26.COV2.S at low or high dose, single or two shots; a few received placebo; per-sample allocation not given. The samples were gathered on day 63 after the first injection of vaccine or placebo. Findings and limits, study-wide: Higher spike-specific TCR breadth was found in vaccine recipients than in placebo recipients.

Sequencing used immunoSEQ multiplex PCR; TCRdb keeps in-frame clones, though not all of them. In the table there are roughly 400,000 clones, around 91% of which are singletons. V lost 4 bases and J lost 0, with 16 bases in between. This CDR3 is built from 18 residues. Looked up from germline, CDR1 is MDHEN and CDR2 is SYDVKM. This TCR came from a person between 18 and 65 years old who received the Ad26.COV2.S COVID-19 vaccine or a placebo. This specimen was peripheral blood, taken in a trial of Ad26.COV2.S vaccine versus placebo. The gene calls are TRBV28 and TRBJ1-6; possible D gene TRBD1, 6 bases. Here the CDR3 reads CASSSTGMLSSYNSPLHF. The CDR3 nucleotides are TGTGCCAGCAGTTCGACAGGAATGCTGAGCTCCTATAATTCACCCCTCCACTTT.